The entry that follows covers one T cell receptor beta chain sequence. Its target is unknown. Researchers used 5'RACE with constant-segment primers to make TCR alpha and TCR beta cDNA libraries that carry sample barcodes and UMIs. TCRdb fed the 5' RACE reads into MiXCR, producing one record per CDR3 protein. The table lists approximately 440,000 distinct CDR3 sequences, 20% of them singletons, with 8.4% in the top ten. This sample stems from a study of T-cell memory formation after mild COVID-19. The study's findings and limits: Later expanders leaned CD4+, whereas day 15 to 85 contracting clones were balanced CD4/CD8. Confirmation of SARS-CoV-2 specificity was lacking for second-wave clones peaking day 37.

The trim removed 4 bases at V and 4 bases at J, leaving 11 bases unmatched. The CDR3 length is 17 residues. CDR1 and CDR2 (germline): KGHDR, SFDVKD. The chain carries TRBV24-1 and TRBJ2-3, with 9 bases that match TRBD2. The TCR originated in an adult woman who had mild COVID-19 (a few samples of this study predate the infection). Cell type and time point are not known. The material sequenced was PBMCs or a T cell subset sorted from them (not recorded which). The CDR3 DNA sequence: TGTGCCACCAGTGAGCCGACTAGCGGAGGGAGAGCAGATACGCAGTATTTT. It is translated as CATSEPTSGGRADTQYF.